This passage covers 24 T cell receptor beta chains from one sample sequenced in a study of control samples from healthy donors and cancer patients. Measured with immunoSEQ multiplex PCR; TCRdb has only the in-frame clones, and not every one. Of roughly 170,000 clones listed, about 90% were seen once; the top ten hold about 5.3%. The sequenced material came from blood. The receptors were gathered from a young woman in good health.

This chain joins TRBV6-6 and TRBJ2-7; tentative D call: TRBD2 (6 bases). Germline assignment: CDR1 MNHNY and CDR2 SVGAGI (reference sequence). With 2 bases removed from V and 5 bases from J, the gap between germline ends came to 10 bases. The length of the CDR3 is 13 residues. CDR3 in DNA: TGTGCCAGCAGTTACCTGGGGGGAGACGAGCAGTACTTC. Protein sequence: CASSYLGGDEQYF.

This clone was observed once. The CDR3 DNA sequence: TGCGCCAGCACCCTACGGACGGGGGCGGATACGCAGTATTTT. Its translation is CASTLRTGADTQYF. The rearrangement joins TRBV5-1 to TRBJ2-3; the D gene could be TRBD1 or TRBD2 (6 bases each). Trimming left V 6 bases short and J 6 bases short, with 17 bases between. The germline V gene has CDR1 SGHRS and CDR2 YFSETQ. This CDR3 comprises 14 residues.

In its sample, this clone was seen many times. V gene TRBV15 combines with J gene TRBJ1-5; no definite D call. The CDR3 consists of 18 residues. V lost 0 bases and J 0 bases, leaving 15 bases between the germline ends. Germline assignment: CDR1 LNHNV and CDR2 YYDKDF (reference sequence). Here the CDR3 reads CATSRDLSGQNSNQPQHF. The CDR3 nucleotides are TGTGCCACCAGCAGAGATTTGAGCGGGCAGAATAGCAATCAGCCCCAGCATTTT. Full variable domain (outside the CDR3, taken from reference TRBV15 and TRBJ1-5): DAMVIQNPRYQVTQFGKPVTLSCSQTLNHNVMYWYQQKSSQAPKLLFHYYDKDFNNEADTPDNFQSRRPNTSFCFLDIRSPGLGDTAMYLCATSRDLSGQNSNQPQHFGDGTRLSIL.

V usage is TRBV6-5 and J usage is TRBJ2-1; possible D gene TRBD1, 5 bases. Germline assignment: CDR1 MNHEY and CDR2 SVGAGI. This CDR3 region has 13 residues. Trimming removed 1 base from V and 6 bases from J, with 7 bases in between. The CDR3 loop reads CASSYLGRNEQFF. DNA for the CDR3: TGTGCCAGCAGTTACTTGGGGCGCAATGAGCAGTTCTTC.

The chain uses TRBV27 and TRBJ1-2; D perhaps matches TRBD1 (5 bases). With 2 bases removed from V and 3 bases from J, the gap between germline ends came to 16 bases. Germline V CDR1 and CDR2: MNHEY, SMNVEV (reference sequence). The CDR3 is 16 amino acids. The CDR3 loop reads CASSLGFGGWDYGYTF. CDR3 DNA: TGTGCCAGCAGTTTAGGGTTCGGGGGTTGGGACTATGGCTACACCTTC.

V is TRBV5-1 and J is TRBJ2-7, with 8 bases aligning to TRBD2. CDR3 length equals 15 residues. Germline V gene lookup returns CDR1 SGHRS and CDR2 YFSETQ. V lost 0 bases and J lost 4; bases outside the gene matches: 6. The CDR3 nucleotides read TGCGCCAGCAGCTTGGGAGTCAGCGGGAGTTACGAGCAGTACTTC. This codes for CASSLGVSGSYEQYF.

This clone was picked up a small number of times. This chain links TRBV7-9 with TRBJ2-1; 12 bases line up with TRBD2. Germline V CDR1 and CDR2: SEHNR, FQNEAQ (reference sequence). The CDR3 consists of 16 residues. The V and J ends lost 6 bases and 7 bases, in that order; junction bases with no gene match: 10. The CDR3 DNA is TGTGCCAGCAGGGACACTCTAGCGGGAGGGTTAAATGAGCAGTTCTTC. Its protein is CASRDTLAGGLNEQFF.

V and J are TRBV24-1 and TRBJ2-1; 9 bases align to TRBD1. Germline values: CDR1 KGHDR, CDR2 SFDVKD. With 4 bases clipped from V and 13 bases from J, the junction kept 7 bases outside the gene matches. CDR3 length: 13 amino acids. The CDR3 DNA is TGTGCCACCAGTGAATGGGACAGGGCACCCCAGTTCTTC. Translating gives CATSEWDRAPQFF.

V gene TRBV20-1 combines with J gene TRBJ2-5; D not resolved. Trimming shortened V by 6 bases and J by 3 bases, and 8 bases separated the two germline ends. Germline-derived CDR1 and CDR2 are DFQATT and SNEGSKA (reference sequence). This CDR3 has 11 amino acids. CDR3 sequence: CSAHTKETQYF. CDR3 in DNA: TGCAGTGCCCATACAAAAGAGACCCAGTACTTC.

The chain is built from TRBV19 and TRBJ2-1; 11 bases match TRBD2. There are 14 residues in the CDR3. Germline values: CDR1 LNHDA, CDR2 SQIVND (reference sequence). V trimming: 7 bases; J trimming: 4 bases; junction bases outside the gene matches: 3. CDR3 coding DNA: TGTGCCAGTACGACTAGCGGGGTTTACAATGAGCAGTTCTTC. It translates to CASTTSGVYNEQFF.

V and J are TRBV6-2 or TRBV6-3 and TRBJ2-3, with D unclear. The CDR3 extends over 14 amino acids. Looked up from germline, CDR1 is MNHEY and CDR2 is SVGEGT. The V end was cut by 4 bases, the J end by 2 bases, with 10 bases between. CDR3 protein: CASSSPAFTDTQYF. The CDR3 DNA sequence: TGTGCCAGCAGTTCCCCGGCCTTCACAGATACGCAGTATTTT.

CDR3 DNA: TGCGCCAGCAGGATGGGCGAGACCCAGTACTTC. Translating it yields CASRMGETQYF. The chain carries TRBV5-1 and TRBJ2-5; D not resolved. The CDR3 length is 11 residues. The germline V and J ends were trimmed by 5 bases and 5 bases, with 7 bases remaining between them. Germline V gene lookup returns CDR1 SGHRS and CDR2 YFSETQ.

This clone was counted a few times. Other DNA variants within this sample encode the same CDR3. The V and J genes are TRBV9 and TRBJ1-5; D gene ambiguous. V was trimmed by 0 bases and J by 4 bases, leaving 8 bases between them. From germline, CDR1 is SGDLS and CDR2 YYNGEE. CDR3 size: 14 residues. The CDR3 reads CASSVGSGNQPQHF. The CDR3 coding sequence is TGTGCCAGCAGCGTAGGGTCGGGTAATCAGCCCCAGCATTTT.

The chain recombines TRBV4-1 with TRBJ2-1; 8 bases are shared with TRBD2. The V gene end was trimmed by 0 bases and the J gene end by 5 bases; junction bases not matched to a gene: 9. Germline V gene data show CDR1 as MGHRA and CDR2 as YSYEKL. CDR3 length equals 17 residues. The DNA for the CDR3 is TGCGCCAGCAGCCAAGAGCCAAGCGGGAGCTTGAACAATGAGCAGTTCTTC. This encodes CASSQEPSGSLNNEQFF.

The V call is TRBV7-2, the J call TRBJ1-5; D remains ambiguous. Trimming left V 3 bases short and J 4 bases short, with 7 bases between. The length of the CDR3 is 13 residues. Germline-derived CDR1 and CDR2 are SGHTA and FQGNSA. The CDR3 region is CASSFKRNQPQHF. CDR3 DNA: TGTGCCAGCAGCTTCAAGCGGAATCAGCCCCAGCATTTT.

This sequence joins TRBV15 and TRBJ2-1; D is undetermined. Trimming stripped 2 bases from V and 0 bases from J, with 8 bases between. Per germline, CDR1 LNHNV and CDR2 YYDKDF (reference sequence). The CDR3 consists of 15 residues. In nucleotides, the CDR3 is TGTGCCACCAGCAGACGACCCAACTCCTACAATGAGCAGTTCTTC. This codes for CATSRRPNSYNEQFF.

This chain's CDR3 is CASSDPGSGTYNEQFF. CDR3 in DNA: TGTGCCAGCAGTGATCCCGGTAGCGGGACATACAATGAGCAGTTCTTC. The rearrangement links TRBV2 to TRBJ2-1, with 8 bases that match TRBD2. Germline V CDR1 and CDR2: SNHLY, FYNNEI. This CDR3 comprises 16 residues. Trimming took 3 bases from V and 4 from J; bases not matched to a gene: 8.

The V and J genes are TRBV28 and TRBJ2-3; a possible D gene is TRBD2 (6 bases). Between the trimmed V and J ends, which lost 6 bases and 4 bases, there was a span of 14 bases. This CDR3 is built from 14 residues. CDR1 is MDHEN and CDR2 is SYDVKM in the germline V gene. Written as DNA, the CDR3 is TGTGCCAGCAGCCAATCTCGGAGGGCAGATACGCAGTATTTT. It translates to CASSQSRRADTQYF. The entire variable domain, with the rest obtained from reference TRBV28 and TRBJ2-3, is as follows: DVKVTQSSRYLVKRTGEKVFLECVQDMDHENMFWYRQDPGLGLRLIYFSYDVKMKEKGDIPEGYSVSREKKERFSLILESASTNQTSMYLCASSQSRRADTQYFGPGTRLTVL.

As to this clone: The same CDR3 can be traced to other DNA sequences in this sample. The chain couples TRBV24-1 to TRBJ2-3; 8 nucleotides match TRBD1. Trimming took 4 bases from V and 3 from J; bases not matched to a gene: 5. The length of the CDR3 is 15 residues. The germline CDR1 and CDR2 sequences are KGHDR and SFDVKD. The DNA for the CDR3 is TGTGCCACCAGTGACCGCGGACAGGGAACAGATACGCAGTATTTT. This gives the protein CATSDRGQGTDTQYF.

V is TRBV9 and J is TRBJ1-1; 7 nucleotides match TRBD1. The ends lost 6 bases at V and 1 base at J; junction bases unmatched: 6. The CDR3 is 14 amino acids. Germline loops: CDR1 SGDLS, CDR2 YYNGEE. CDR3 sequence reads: CASNPRDRNTEAFF. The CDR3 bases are TGTGCCAGCAACCCCCGGGACAGGAACACTGAAGCTTTCTTT.

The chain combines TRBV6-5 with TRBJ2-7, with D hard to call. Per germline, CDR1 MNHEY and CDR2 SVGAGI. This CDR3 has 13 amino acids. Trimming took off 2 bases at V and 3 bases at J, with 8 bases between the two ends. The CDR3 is CASSYPMCYEQYV. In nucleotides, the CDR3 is TGTGCCAGCAGTTACCCTATGTGCTACGAGCAGTACGTC.

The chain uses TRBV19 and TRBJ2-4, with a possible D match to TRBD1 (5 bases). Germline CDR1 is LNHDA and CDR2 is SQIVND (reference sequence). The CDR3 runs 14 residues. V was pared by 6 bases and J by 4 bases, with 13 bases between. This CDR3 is CASSPVGPKNIQYF. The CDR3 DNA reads TGTGCCAGTAGCCCAGTGGGGCCGAAAAACATTCAGTACTTC. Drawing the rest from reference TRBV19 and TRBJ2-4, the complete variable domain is DGGITQSPKYLFRKEGQNVTLSCEQNLNHDAMYWYRQDPGQGLRLIYYSQIVNDFQKGDIAEGYSVSREKKESFPLTVTSAQKNPTAFYLCASSPVGPKNIQYFGAGTRLSVL.

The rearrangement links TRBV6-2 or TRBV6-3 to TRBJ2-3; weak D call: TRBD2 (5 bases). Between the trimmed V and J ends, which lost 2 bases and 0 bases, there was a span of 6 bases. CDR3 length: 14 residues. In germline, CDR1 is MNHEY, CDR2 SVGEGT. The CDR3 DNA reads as TGTGCCAGCAGTTACGAGGGTAGCACAGATACGCAGTATTTT. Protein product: CASSYEGSTDTQYF.

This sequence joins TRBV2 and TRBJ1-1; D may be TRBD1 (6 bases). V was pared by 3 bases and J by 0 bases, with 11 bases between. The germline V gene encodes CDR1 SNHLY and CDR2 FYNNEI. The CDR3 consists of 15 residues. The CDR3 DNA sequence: TGTGCCAGCAGTGACCAGGGGCTATTGAACACTGAAGCTTTCTTT. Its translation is CASSDQGLLNTEAFF.